This TCR beta chain was sequenced during a study of T-cell reconstitution after alpha-beta-depleted transplantation in children (TCRdb year 2016). A note on the overall study: Using TCR repertoire profiling, the study followed T-cell immune reconstitution in a quantitative way in children after TCRalphabeta/CD19-depleted allogeneic hematopoietic cell transplantation.

V gives up 3 bases and J gives up 4 bases, and the segment between their germline ends measures 4 bases. CDR3 length: 12 amino acids, cysteine to phenylalanine. Just CDR3 DNA is preserved here, 36 bases in frame from base 1. Taken from the germline V gene (reference sequence), the CDR1 and CDR2 loops are LNHNV and YYDKDF. Library creation used PCR. TCRdb records Illumina HiSeq 2500 as the sequencer. TCR library preparation used molecular barcoding, with unique molecular identifiers applied to normalize quantification of the TCRbeta repertoire. TCRdb trimmed the raw reads at Q25, called clones with MiXCR and kept productive beta chains. CDR3 protein sequences are deduplicated, and each keeps its most common genes and DNA. The sample table holds approximately 400,000 distinct CDR3 sequences, of which 11% were seen once. Nearly 5.5% of the sample is held by the ten biggest clonotypes. Details on this clonotype: Its antigen has not been determined. No base quality information exists; no much larger clone differs at one position.

This sequence originates from a human donor who donated a stem cell graft to a child with acute myeloid leukemia. The source was PBMCs from the stem cell graft donor, collected from the stem cell graft. The V gene is TRBV15 and the J gene is TRBJ2-1, with the D gene uncertain. The encoded CDR3 is CATSRPYNEQFF. The nucleotide sequence is given as TGTGCCACCAGCAGGCCTTACAATGAGCAGTTCTTC. Here the CDR3 is joined to the reference TRBV15 and TRBJ2-1 genes, and the full variable domain is: DAMVIQNPRYQVTQFGKPVTLSCSQTLNHNVMYWYQQKSSQAPKLLFHYYDKDFNNEADTPDNFQSRRPNTSFCFLDIRSPGLGDTAMYLCATSRPYNEQFFGPGTRLTVL.